This T cell receptor (beta chain) was recovered during a study of blood T cell repertoires in COVID-19 (TCRdb year 2020). Notes on the research overall: Samples covering the acute and convalescent phases of COVID-19 were provided by collaborators in the United States, Italy and Spain. The material from the prospective study consisted of cDNA or gDNA derived from T cells, B-cell-depleted T cells, or PBMCs. The dataset comprised deeply sampled blood TCRbeta repertoires from subjects exposed to, actively infected with, or recovered from COVID-19. The repertoires were released in a freely available public database intended as a resource for research on the immune response to SARS-CoV-2. Samples were obtained from the ongoing ImmuneRACE study (first 160 participants) and from 1,254 subjects provided by 6 global collaborators. The sample metadata nearly always contained a de-identified subject ID, COVID-19 status, age in years and sex. Where available, HLA class I and class II types were obtained from metadata supplied by the sample provider rather than from assay-based typing.

Summary of the overall study and its limitations: How much clinical and demographic metadata was included differed by source and by participant, and the metadata was provided uncurated.

TCRbeta CDR3 regions were amplified from genomic DNA by means of the immunoSEQ Assay, a bias-controlled multiplex PCR. As for the authors' bioinformatics: Within the assay, amplification of reference gene primers was used to estimate how many nucleated cells each sample contained. Sequence reads were collapsed and filtered to measure the absolute abundance of every unique TCRbeta CDR3 rearrangement. For each sample, productive Simpson clonality was calculated by taking the square root of Simpson's diversity index across productive rearrangements. What TCRdb holds here is the immuneACCESS table cut down to in-frame rearrangements. Part of the clones is not present; checked against another copy, under half of the missing clones reflect an unresolved V gene, and the others are unexplained. V and J calls and clone size are copied from that table; D and trimming were computed from the DNA. The sample records 400,000 to 550,000 clones, roughly 85% of which are singletons. Clones ranked in the top ten supply roughly 1.9% of the sample.

V loses 6 bases of germline sequence and J loses 4 bases, and the interval between the two ends is 12 bases. There are 14 amino acids in the CDR3, from cysteine to phenylalanine inclusive. The DNA shown is the 42-base CDR3, in frame from base 1. CDR1 and CDR2 are drawn from the germline V gene: SNHLY, FYNNEI. Participants in the prospective study were enrolled through a virtual design, were aged about 18 to 100 years, and lived in fewer than 30 United States geographic areas. To assign participants to cohorts, the prospective study relied on clinical history that participants themselves reported in a screening survey and a study questionnaire. In the prospective study, mobile phlebotomists collected whole blood, serum and a nasopharyngeal or oropharyngeal swab from each participant. Prospective study participants could optionally give additional blood draws and questionnaires over an approximately 2-month period. Before DNA extraction, prospective study blood samples were shipped either frozen or at room temperature.

This clone was found once. Its antigen is currently not known. The record has no base qualities; no much larger clone is one base away. This TCR came from a woman aged 18-29 years with acute COVID-19. The sample was PBMCs or T cells enriched from blood (not recorded which). In this chain, TRBV2 is recombined with TRBJ2-2, with a weak D call of TRBD2 (6 bases match). The DNA is as follows: TGTGCCAGCAGACCCAGGAGGGGCACCGGGGAGCTGTTTTTT. Its translation reads: CASRPRRGTGELFF.